The 3 T cell receptor beta chains listed next were all sequenced from one sample in a study of Ad26.COV2.S vaccination and SARS-CoV-2 variants. Treatment denoted: approximately 18 received Ad26.COV2.S at low or high dose, single or two shots; 5 received placebo; per-sample allocation not given. Sampling was performed 63 days after the first vaccine or placebo injection. Clones were sequenced by immunoSEQ multiplex PCR, and TCRdb holds only the in-frame ones, with some missing. In the table there are 410,000 or so clones, 90% of which are singletons. This sample comprised peripheral blood, obtained in a trial of Ad26.COV2.S vaccine versus placebo. These TCRs come from a person between 18 and 65 years old who received the Ad26.COV2.S COVID-19 vaccine or a placebo.

In its sample, this clone was seen once. This rearrangement joins TRBV3-1 (or the pseudogene TRBV3-2) to TRBJ2-7; possibly TRBD1 for D (6 bases). CDR3 size: 13 residues. The V and J ends lost 1 base and 8 bases respectively, with 12 bases between them. CDR1 is LGHDT and CDR2 is YNNKEL in the germline V gene (reference sequence). CDR3 sequence: CASSQGIQGQQYF. Here the CDR3 DNA reads TGTGCCAGCAGCCAAGGGATCCAGGGGCAGCAGTACTTC.

The V gene is TRBV25-1, the J gene TRBJ2-6, with 7 bases identical to TRBD1. This CDR3 contains 17 residues. The J segment lost 2 bases and the V segment lost 6 bases, leaving 10 bases of the junction unmatched. Per germline, CDR1 MGHDK and CDR2 SYGVNS. The CDR3, as DNA: TGTGCCAGCAGGGACGACAGGGTCCTTCCTGGGGCCAACGTCCTGACTTTC. As protein: CASRDDRVLPGANVLTF. Together with reference TRBV25-1 and TRBJ2-6, the CDR3 gives the full variable domain: EADIYQTPRYLVIGTGKKITLECSQTMGHDKMYWYQQDPGMELHLIHYSYGVNSTEKGDLSSESTVSRIRTEHFPLTLESARPSHTSQYLCASRDDRVLPGANVLTFGAGSRLTVL.

V gene TRBV9 combines with J gene TRBJ2-1; 8 bases align to TRBD1. Germline CDR1 is SGDLS and CDR2 is YYNGEE. The CDR3 loop spans 16 amino acids. V was clipped by 0 bases and J by 4 bases; unmatched bases: 6. The DNA for the CDR3 is TGTGCCAGCAGCGTAGGGGGGACAGGTTTATACAATGAGCAGTTCTTC. Residues: CASSVGGTGLYNEQFF.